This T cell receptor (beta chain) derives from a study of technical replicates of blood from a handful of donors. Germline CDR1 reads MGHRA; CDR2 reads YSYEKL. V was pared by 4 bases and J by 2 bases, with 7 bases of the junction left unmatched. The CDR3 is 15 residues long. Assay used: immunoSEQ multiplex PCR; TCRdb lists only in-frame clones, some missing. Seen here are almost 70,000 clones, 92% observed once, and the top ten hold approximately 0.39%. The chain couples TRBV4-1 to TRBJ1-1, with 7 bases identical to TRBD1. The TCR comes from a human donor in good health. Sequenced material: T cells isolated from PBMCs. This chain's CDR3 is CASSLFGQANTEAFF. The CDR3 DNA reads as TGCGCCAGCAGCCTCTTTGGACAGGCCAACACTGAAGCTTTCTTT.